These 20 T cell receptor beta chains originate from one sample sequenced in a study of regulatory T cells in long-lasting Graves disease. With iRepertoire HTBI primers and Arm-PCR of CDR3 regions, TCR beta libraries were built. TCRdb re-derived calls from the multiplex PCR reads in MiXCR, one entry per CDR3 protein. The profile shows hundreds of thousands of distinct CDR3 sequences, about 16% of them singletons. Time point here: newly diagnosed GD, antithyroid drugs for less than 3 months. The TCR library was made from RNA extracted from PBMCs. The same data also went into a second study, on T cells in Graves' hyperthyroidism and ophthalmopathy.

The sample here was peripheral blood mononuclear cells (PBMCs), taken at new diagnosis, from a patient treated with antithyroid drugs. The receptors originated from a woman aged 35-60 years with Graves disease.

The rearrangement links TRBV10-3 to TRBJ2-5; D uncertain. V shed 5 bases and J shed 0 bases, with 7 bases lying between them. The germline V gene encodes CDR1 ENHRY and CDR2 SYGVKD. The CDR3 has 13 residues. This chain's CDR3 is CAISSIDQETQYF. The CDR3 nucleotides are TGTGCCATCAGTTCTATCGACCAAGAGACCCAGTACTTC.

This clonotype was observed a few times. The chain is built from TRBV9 and TRBJ1-1, with TRBD1 matching 7 bases. Unmatched junction bases numbered 7, after V lost 0 bases and J lost 5 bases. Looked up from germline, CDR1 is SGDLS and CDR2 is YYNGEE. The CDR3 contains 15 residues. CDR3 region: CASSVEGPGGTEAFF. The CDR3 DNA follows: TGTGCCAGCAGCGTAGAGGGTCCAGGGGGTACTGAAGCTTTCTTT.

The CDR3 here is CASSTTETYGYTF. Here the CDR3 DNA reads TGTGCCAGCTCCACGACAGAGACGTATGGCTACACCTTC. The chain has TRBV18 and TRBJ1-2; D might be TRBD1 (5 bases). From germline, CDR1 is KGHSH and CDR2 LQKENI. The CDR3 runs to 13 residues. Trimming removed 6 bases from V and 5 bases from J, with 13 bases in between.

This clonotype was seen more than once but under ten times. The rearrangement links TRBV20-1 to TRBJ1-2; maybe TRBD1 (5 bases). Germline V gene data show CDR1 as DFQATT and CDR2 as SNEGSKA (reference sequence). Between the trimmed V and J ends, which lost 6 bases and 4 bases, there was a span of 18 bases. The CDR3 is made up of 14 amino acids. The CDR3 bases are TGCAGTGCACGAGGAGGGGCGCCCTCCTATGGCTACACCTTC. This encodes CSARGGAPSYGYTF.

This clonotype was detected many times. J is TRBJ1-1 and V is TRBV11-2, with no clear D. The CDR3 has 12 residues. Trimming pared 7 bases from V and 10 bases from J, leaving 16 bases between. Germline V lookup: CDR1 SGHAT, CDR2 FQNNGV. CDR3 bases: TGTGCCAGCAAAACAGCCGCTGGCGTAGCTTTCTTT. Translation: CASKTAAGVAFF.

This clonotype was detected ten times or more. In DNA, the CDR3 is TGTGCCAGCTCACCAAGAAGACAAACTCTGAACACTGAAGCTTTCTTT. As protein: CASSPRRQTLNTEAFF. The gene calls are TRBV18 and TRBJ1-1, with no clear D. Germline V gene lookup returns CDR1 KGHSH and CDR2 LQKENI. Trimming left V 2 bases short and J 0 bases short, with 13 bases between. This CDR3 comprises 16 residues. Together with reference TRBV18 and TRBJ1-1, the CDR3 gives the full variable domain: NAGVMQNPRHLVRRRGQEARLRCSPMKGHSHVYWYRQLPEEGLKFMVYLQKENIIDESGMPKERFSAEFPKEGPSILRIQQVVRGDSAAYFCASSPRRQTLNTEAFFGQGTRLTVV.

This clonotype has ten or more counts. V is TRBV28 and J is TRBJ2-3; 10 bases are a match to TRBD1. Unmatched junction bases numbered 13, after V lost 5 bases and J lost 8 bases. Germline assignment: CDR1 MDHEN and CDR2 SYDVKM. There are 16 residues in the CDR3. CDR3 loop: CASSKWDRGILGTQYF. Here the CDR3 DNA reads TGTGCCAGCAGTAAATGGGACAGGGGCATTTTAGGTACGCAGTATTTT.

At least ten counts were recorded for this clonotype. Here the CDR3 DNA reads TGTGCCAGCAGCCCCCCGGGGGGCTACGAGCAGTACTTC. Its translation is CASSPPGGYEQYF. V gene TRBV28 combines with J gene TRBJ2-7; 7 bases agree with TRBD2. Trimming cost V 6 bases and J 3 bases; bases outside gene matches: 5. Germline-derived CDR1 and CDR2 are MDHEN and SYDVKM. The CDR3 runs 13 residues.

This clonotype has a count of ten or more. The chain combines TRBV11-2 with TRBJ1-6; weak D call: TRBD1 (6 bases). This CDR3 has 17 amino acids. The germline CDR1 and CDR2 sequences are SGHAT and FQNNGV. Trimming pared 0 bases from V and 7 bases from J, leaving 16 bases between. The CDR3 bases are TGTGCCAGCAGCTTAGATGGGACGGGGGCGCGGAATTCACCCCTCCACTTT. This gives the protein CASSLDGTGARNSPLHF.

This clonotype was picked up many times. The gene calls are TRBV12-3 or TRBV12-4 and TRBJ2-1; 7 bases map to TRBD2. The end of the DNA fits TRBJ2-5 better, so the J call may be wrong. The CDR3 runs to 15 residues. The CDR3 nucleotides are TGTGCCAGCAGTTACCCCGGGGGAGGGAGGGAGACCCAGTACTTC. Amino acids: CASSYPGGGRETQYF.

The sample holds a few counts of this clonotype. The chain has TRBV19 and TRBJ2-7, with 12 bases lining up with TRBD1. This CDR3 has 15 amino acids. The junction had 4 bases not matched to a gene; V was cut back by 3 bases and J by 4 bases. CDR1 is LNHDA, CDR2 SQIVND, per germline (reference sequence). CDR3 residues: CASSIGDRGLYEQYF. The CDR3 coding sequence is TGTGCCAGTAGTATTGGGGACAGGGGGCTGTACGAGCAGTACTTC.

CDR3 sequence: CASRVAGGRVGNEQFF. Here the CDR3 DNA reads TGTGCCAGCAGAGTAGCGGGGGGCCGGGTTGGCAATGAGCAGTTCTTC. The chain employs TRBV12-3 or TRBV12-4 and TRBJ2-1, with 10 bases that match TRBD2. After removal of 6 bases from V and 6 bases from J, the junction contained 11 bases not matched to a gene. This CDR3 region has 16 residues.

V is TRBV5-6 and J is TRBJ2-1; 7 bases agree with TRBD2. The CDR3 spans 15 residues. The V segment lost 3 bases and the J segment 2 bases; nucleotides outside the gene matches: 5. Germline V gives CDR1 SGHDT, CDR2 YYEEEE. The DNA for the CDR3 is TGTGCCAGCAGCTCTGAGACTAGCCCCTACAATGAGCAGTTCTTC. Translated: CASSSETSPYNEQFF.

This clonotype has a count of ten or more. The rearrangement links TRBV18 to TRBJ1-1, with a possible D match to TRBD1 (5 bases). This CDR3 contains 12 residues. Looked up from germline, CDR1 is KGHSH and CDR2 is LQKENI. The ends were cut back, 6 bases at V and 11 bases at J, with 16 bases in the middle. DNA of the CDR3: TGTGCCAGCTCCCTAGACAGCCTGACTGCTTTCTTT. Translated, it gives CASSLDSLTAFF.

This clonotype was found a few times. Compared with germline, one end of the junction differs, possibly owing to a read error. This chain connects TRBV7-9 to TRBJ1-1; D may be TRBD1 (5 bases). Germline V lookup: CDR1 SEHNR, CDR2 FQNEAQ (reference sequence). CDR3 length: 12 residues. The DNA for the CDR3 is TGTGCCAGCAGCCCAACATTAGGAGACAGTTCTTTT. Translated: CASSPTLGDSSF.

Turning to this clonotype: Given a much more abundant clone one base away, this may be a read error. Likely a read error: the CDR3 ends without its conserved phenylalanine or tryptophan. The chain employs TRBV6-1 and TRBJ1-2; a possible D gene is TRBD1 (6 bases). In germline, CDR1 is MNHNS, CDR2 SASEGT. V was pared by 10 bases and J by 8 bases, with 14 bases between. The CDR3 runs 11 residues. The CDR3 here is CATTEGGGYTS. The CDR3 DNA reads TGTGCCACTACAGAGGGGGGGGGCTACACCTCC.

This clonotype came up many times. The chain has TRBV10-3 and TRBJ1-1, with a tentative D call TRBD1 (5 bases). Trimming pared 3 bases from V and 5 bases from J, leaving 13 bases between. Per the germline V gene, CDR1 is ENHRY and CDR2 is SYGVKD. The CDR3 runs to 14 residues. The CDR3 nucleotides are TGTGCCATCAGTGAACTTCAGGGCGGTACTGAAGCTTTCTTT. It codes for CAISELQGGTEAFF.

This clonotype was detected many times. The gene calls are TRBV6-9 and TRBJ2-3; D gene ambiguous. Germline CDR1 MNHGY, CDR2 SVAAGI. V was shortened by 4 bases and J by 6 bases, with 11 bases between the two germline ends. CDR3 size: 13 residues. CDR3 in DNA: TGTGCCAGCAGTTCACTTATATGGGATACGCAGTATTTT. It translates to CASSSLIWDTQYF.

The rearrangement uses TRBV12-3 or TRBV12-4 and TRBJ2-1, with 10 bases identical to TRBD1. This CDR3 has 14 amino acids. V lost 3 bases to trimming and J lost 6 bases; unmatched junction nucleotides: 2. The CDR3 spells CASSFWDRGNEQFF. In DNA, the CDR3 is TGTGCCAGCAGTTTTTGGGACAGGGGCAATGAGCAGTTCTTC.

V and J are TRBV18 and TRBJ2-2; D remains ambiguous. Germline assignment: CDR1 KGHSH and CDR2 LQKENI. The CDR3 sequence is 14 residues long. Trimming took off 4 bases at V and 6 bases at J, with 12 bases between the two ends. For the CDR3, the DNA is TGTGCCAGCTCACTCTTGGACGAGGCCGGGGAGCTGTTTTTT. Amino acids: CASSLLDEAGELFF.